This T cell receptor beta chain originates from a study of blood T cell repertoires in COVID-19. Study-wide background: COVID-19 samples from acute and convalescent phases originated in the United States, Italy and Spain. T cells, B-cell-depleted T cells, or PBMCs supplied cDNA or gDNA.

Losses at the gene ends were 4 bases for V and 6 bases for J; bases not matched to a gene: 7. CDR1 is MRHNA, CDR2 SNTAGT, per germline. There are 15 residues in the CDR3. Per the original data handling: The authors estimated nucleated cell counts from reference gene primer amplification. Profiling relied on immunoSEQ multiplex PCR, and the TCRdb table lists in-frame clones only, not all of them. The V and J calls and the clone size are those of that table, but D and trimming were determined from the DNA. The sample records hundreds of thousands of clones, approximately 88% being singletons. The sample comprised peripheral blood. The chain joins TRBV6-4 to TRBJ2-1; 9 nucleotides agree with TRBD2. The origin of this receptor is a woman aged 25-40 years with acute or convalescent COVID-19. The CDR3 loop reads CASSVEREAANEQFF. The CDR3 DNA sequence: TGTGCCAGCAGTGTGGAGCGGGAGGCTGCCAATGAGCAGTTCTTC.